The 7 T cell receptor beta chains given below trace back to one sample, sequenced in a study of cytomegalovirus exposure and HLA in healthy donors. Repertoires were generated with immunoSEQ multiplex PCR, while TCRdb's copy carries only in-frame clones and drops some. The table has 150,000 or so clones, roughly 86% seen once. The material sequenced was PBMCs. Every receptor here comes from a young man in good health and CMV-seropositive.

The chain combines TRBV19 with TRBJ2-7, with D maybe TRBD2 (6 bases). V lost 0 bases and J lost 9, with 9 bases in between. The CDR3 consists of 12 residues. CDR1 and CDR2 from the germline V gene are LNHDA and SQIVND (reference sequence). CDR3 in amino acids: CASSIEGGAQYF. The CDR3 region has the DNA TGTGCCAGTAGTATAGAGGGGGGTGCGCAGTACTTC.

This clone was counted once. V usage is TRBV4-2 and J usage is TRBJ1-1; possibly TRBD1 for D (6 bases). Looked up from germline, CDR1 is LGHNA and CDR2 is YNFKEQ. This CDR3 is built from 18 residues. Trimming removed 0 bases from V and 0 bases from J, with 17 bases in between. CDR3 in amino acids: CASSQEGGQGSMNTEAFF. DNA for the CDR3: TGTGCCAGCAGCCAAGAGGGGGGGCAGGGGAGTATGAACACTGAAGCTTTCTTT.

The chain uses TRBV21-1 and TRBJ2-7; the table's D call of TRBD2 was not tested on the DNA. TRBV21-1 is given as a pseudogene. The CDR3 length is 15 residues. The DNA of the CDR3 is TGTGCCAGCAGCACTCCCGGGACTAGTAAATTAGGGCAGTACTTC. It encodes CASSTPGTSKLGQYF.

The chain uses TRBV10-3 and TRBJ1-1; TRBD1 matches 8 bases. The CDR3 runs 12 residues. CDR1 is ENHRY, CDR2 SYGVKD, per germline. Losses at the gene ends were 6 bases for V and 4 bases for J; bases not matched to a gene: 1. The CDR3 DNA reads TGTGCCATCAGAACAGGGGGCACTGAAGCTTTCTTT. It codes for CAIRTGGTEAFF.

The chain combines TRBV9 with TRBJ2-2; unclear D gene. V lost 4 bases to trimming and J lost 7 bases, with 8 bases between them. CDR3 length equals 12 residues. CDR1 and CDR2 from the germline V gene are SGDLS and YYNGEE. Here the CDR3 DNA reads TGTGCCAGCAGCCCCCCCGGCGGGGAGCTGTTTTTT. Translated: CASSPPGGELFF.

The chain is built from TRBV2 and TRBJ2-2; weak D call: TRBD2 (5 bases). The CDR3 sequence is 16 residues long. Germline V CDR1 and CDR2: SNHLY, FYNNEI. Trimming took off 4 bases at V and 0 bases at J, with 12 bases between the two ends. The CDR3 reads CASSVIAGTNTGELFF. The CDR3 coding sequence is TGTGCCAGCAGTGTGATCGCGGGCACGAACACCGGGGAGCTGTTTTTT. The full variable domain, rest sourced from reference TRBV2 and TRBJ2-2, is EPEVTQTPSHQVTQMGQEVILRCVPISNHLYFYWYRQILGQKVEFLVSFYNNEISEKSEIFDDQFSVERPDGSNFTLKIRSTKLEDSAMYFCASSVIAGTNTGELFFGEGSRLTVL.

V gene TRBV28 combines with J gene TRBJ2-5; possibly TRBD2 for D (6 bases). V gave up 8 bases and J gave up 7 bases, with 17 bases separating them. The germline CDR1 and CDR2 sequences are MDHEN and SYDVKM. This CDR3 is 13 amino acids long. CDR3 nucleotides: TGTGCCAGCCTCATTCCGGGACTCCGGACCCAGTACTTC. It is translated as CASLIPGLRTQYF.